A single sample is the source of the 26 T cell receptor beta chains below, sequenced in a study of blood T cell repertoires in COVID-19. Using immunoSEQ multiplex PCR, the repertoire was profiled, and TCRdb retains in-frame clones only, with some absent. Here the sample spans over 300,000 clones, about 90% being singletons. Material for sequencing was PBMCs or T cells enriched from blood (not recorded which). These receptors were collected from a woman aged 30 to 39 who had recovered from COVID-19.

This sequence joins TRBV7-9 and TRBJ1-4; 7 positions agree with TRBD1. Trimming at V came to 5 bases and at J to 7 bases, leaving 10 bases not matched to a gene. CDR3 length: 15 amino acids. CDR1 SEHNR and CDR2 FQNEAQ come from the germline V gene (reference sequence). In DNA form, the CDR3 reads TGTGCCAGCAGCACCGACAGGGAGTCTGGTGAAAAACTGTTTTTT. Translation gives CASSTDRESGEKLFF.

The chain combines TRBV24-1 with TRBJ1-5, with D possibly matching TRBD1 (6 bases). Per the germline V gene, CDR1 is KGHDR and CDR2 is SFDVKD. Trimming removed 6 bases from V and 7 bases from J, with 12 bases in between. The CDR3 has 13 residues. CDR3 sequence reads: CATSSARGQPQHF. The DNA for the CDR3 is TGTGCCACCAGTTCGGCGAGGGGGCAGCCCCAGCATTTT.

This clone has only a few counts. CDR3 protein: CASSLARGLGTEAFF. As DNA, the CDR3 is TGTGCCAGCAGTTTGGCCAGGGGGCTTGGCACTGAAGCTTTCTTT. The V gene is TRBV27, the J gene TRBJ1-1, with 8 bases lining up with TRBD1. The CDR3 extends over 15 amino acids. CDR1 is MNHEY, CDR2 SMNVEV, per germline (reference sequence). After removal of 3 bases from V and 4 bases from J, the junction contained 7 bases not matched to a gene.

This chain links TRBV30 with TRBJ2-1; maybe TRBD1 (6 bases). Germline CDR1 and CDR2: GTSNPN and SVGIG (reference sequence). The CDR3 totals 13 residues. V lost 8 bases, J lost 3 bases, and 14 bases lay in between. CDR3 sequence reads: CAIDRTNYNEQFF. Written as DNA, the CDR3 is TGTGCCATCGACAGGACCAACTACAATGAGCAGTTCTTC.

The chain combines TRBV2 with TRBJ1-4, with D possibly being TRBD1 (5 bases). Trimming stripped 9 bases from V and 6 bases from J, with 14 bases between. This CDR3 contains 13 residues. Germline loops: CDR1 SNHLY, CDR2 FYNNEI. Written as DNA, the CDR3 is TGTGCCAGTCGACCGGGACTCTATGAAAAACTGTTTTTT. As protein: CASRPGLYEKLFF.

This clone was recorded once. J is TRBJ1-2 and V is TRBV7-8, with D unresolved. The germline V gene encodes CDR1 SGHVS and CDR2 FQNEAQ. The ends were cut back, 4 bases at V and 0 bases at J, with 15 bases in the middle. The CDR3 loop spans 16 amino acids. CDR3 loop: CASSSTRVTPNYGYTF. The CDR3, as DNA: TGTGCCAGCAGCTCCACGCGGGTTACACCTAACTATGGCTACACCTTC.

The J gene is TRBJ1-2, the V gene TRBV7-8, with D hard to call. The CDR3 loop spans 14 amino acids. CDR1 is SGHVS and CDR2 is FQNEAQ in the germline V gene. V lost 2 bases and J 2 bases, leaving 9 bases between the germline ends. CDR3 nucleotide sequence: TGTGCCAGCAGCTTACGCGAGGGCAACTATGGCTACACCTTC. Protein sequence: CASSLREGNYGYTF.

J is TRBJ2-3 and V is TRBV19; D remains ambiguous. The CDR3 runs to 13 residues. Trimming pared 3 bases from V and 2 bases from J, leaving 6 bases between. Germline-derived CDR1 and CDR2 are LNHDA and SQIVND (reference sequence). CDR3 coding DNA: TGTGCCAGTAGTATTGGCAACACAGATACGCAGTATTTT. It translates to CASSIGNTDTQYF.

This clone was seen only once. The chain joins TRBV24-1 to TRBJ2-5, with a possible D match to TRBD2 (6 bases). This CDR3 is 13 amino acids long. Trimming cost V 4 bases and J 5 bases, with 10 bases left between them. In germline, CDR1 is KGHDR, CDR2 SFDVKD. CDR3: CATSDRDSETQYF. CDR3 nucleotides: TGTGCCACCAGTGACAGGGACTCGGAGACCCAGTACTTC.

The CDR3: CASSSPPSPLHF. The CDR3 nucleotides are TGTGCCAGCAGCTCTCCCCCGTCACCCCTCCACTTT. The chain combines TRBV7-2 with TRBJ1-6; no firm D call. Trimming took off 4 bases at V and 10 bases at J, with 8 bases between the two ends. Germline CDR1 is SGHTA and CDR2 is FQGNSA. The CDR3 loop spans 12 amino acids.

As to this clone: The sample contains more than one DNA sequence encoding this CDR3. The rearrangement joins TRBV20-1 to TRBJ1-2; D gene uncertain. This CDR3 has 11 amino acids. Germline CDR1 and CDR2: DFQATT and SNEGSKA (reference sequence). V gave up 1 base and J gave up 4 bases, with 4 bases separating them. The CDR3 is CSARAGYGYTF. In DNA, the CDR3 is TGCAGTGCTAGAGCCGGCTATGGCTACACCTTC.

The rearrangement joins TRBV21-1 to TRBJ2-1; TRBD2, the table's D call, was not compared with the DNA. TRBV21-1 is listed as a pseudogene. The CDR3 totals 17 residues. CDR3 sequence: CASSKGGTTAPYNEQFF. The CDR3 region has the DNA TGTGCCAGCAGCAAAGGCGGAACTACCGCCCCCTACAATGAGCAGTTCTTC.

V and J are TRBV7-9 and TRBJ2-3; TRBD1 aligns across 7 bases. Germline lookup yields CDR1 SEHNR and CDR2 FQNEAQ (reference sequence). The CDR3 totals 17 residues. V trimming: 5 bases; J trimming: 0 bases; junction bases outside the gene matches: 11. The CDR3 loop reads CASSKQGTASSTDTQYF. The CDR3 coding sequence is TGTGCCAGCAGCAAACAAGGGACAGCCTCTAGCACAGATACGCAGTATTTT.

The genes are TRBV27 and TRBJ1-1; no firm D call. The CDR3 is 14 amino acids. Germline-derived CDR1 and CDR2 are MNHEY and SMNVEV (reference sequence). V lost 0 bases, J lost 4 bases, and 9 bases lay in between. CDR3 sequence reads: CASSLSSRGTEAFF. The CDR3, as DNA: TGTGCCAGCAGTTTATCATCCCGAGGCACTGAAGCTTTCTTT.

The V call is TRBV6-5, the J call TRBJ1-3; D remains unclear. From germline, CDR1 is MNHEY and CDR2 SVGAGI. V was pared by 6 bases and J by 0 bases, with 9 bases between. The CDR3 has 14 residues. The CDR3 nucleotides are TGTGCCAGCAGGGCATACTACTCTGGAAACACCATATATTTT. Translation gives CASRAYYSGNTIYF.

This clone has more than one count but fewer than ten. V and J are TRBV19 and TRBJ2-2; weak D call: TRBD2 (6 bases). This CDR3 is built from 15 residues. Trimming removed 7 bases from V and 7 bases from J, with 19 bases in between. The germline gives CDR1 LNHDA, CDR2 SQIVND (reference sequence). The CDR3 DNA reads TGTGCCAGTACCCTAAGGTCCGGGGGTCACGGGGAGCTGTTTTTT. Protein product: CASTLRSGGHGELFF.

The chain joins TRBV18 to TRBJ1-6; D gene unclear. Germline V lookup: CDR1 KGHSH, CDR2 LQKENI. V shed 3 bases and J shed 5 bases, with 8 bases lying between them. The CDR3 is 14 amino acids. The CDR3 coding sequence is TGTGCCAGCTCACCTGTACAGAATAATTCACCCCTCCACTTT. This sequence encodes CASSPVQNNSPLHF.

Remarks on this clone: The sample has other DNA sequences that encode this CDR3 too. V usage is TRBV2 and J usage is TRBJ2-5; TRBD1 matches at 8 bases. This CDR3 has 13 residues. Trimming at V came to 7 bases and at J to 4 bases, leaving 5 bases not matched to a gene. Germline V gene lookup returns CDR1 SNHLY and CDR2 FYNNEI. Here the CDR3 reads CASNGQGGETQYF. DNA for the CDR3: TGTGCCAGCAACGGACAGGGTGGAGAGACCCAGTACTTC.

This clone was detected a few times. V and J are TRBV2 and TRBJ2-4; maybe TRBD2 (5 bases). Germline lookup yields CDR1 SNHLY and CDR2 FYNNEI. This CDR3 is 15 amino acids long. V was shortened by 6 bases and J by 3 bases, with 15 bases between the two germline ends. The CDR3 sequence is CASSATLGLKNIQYF. CDR3 nucleotides: TGTGCCAGCAGCGCCACACTTGGACTCAAAAACATTCAGTACTTC.

The gene calls are TRBV29-1 and TRBJ1-1, with D possibly being TRBD1 (6 bases). This CDR3 is 15 amino acids long. V dropped 5 bases and J dropped 0 bases, with 16 bases sitting between them. Germline CDR1 and CDR2: SQVTM and ANQGSEA. The CDR3 sequence: CSVLRLDSLNTEAFF. The CDR3 DNA reads TGCAGCGTTTTACGTCTGGACAGCCTGAACACTGAAGCTTTCTTT. Filled out from reference TRBV29-1 and TRBJ1-1, the complete variable domain reads SAVISQKPSRDICQRGTSLTIQCQVDSQVTMMFWYRQQPGQSLTLIATANQGSEATYESGFVIDKFPISRPNLTFSTLTVSNMSPEDSSIYLCSVLRLDSLNTEAFFGQGTRLTVV.

This clone was seen just once. The CDR3, as DNA: TGTGCCAGCAGTAGGACAAGCGGGGAGCTGTTTTTT. This gives the protein CASSRTSGELFF. The rearrangement links TRBV2 to TRBJ2-2, with D perhaps TRBD1 (5 bases). The germline gives CDR1 SNHLY, CDR2 FYNNEI. CDR3 length: 12 residues. Trimming pared 5 bases from V and 7 bases from J, leaving 8 bases between.

The rearrangement joins TRBV3-1 (or the pseudogene TRBV3-2) to TRBJ1-2, with D possibly matching TRBD1 (6 bases). The CDR3 totals 16 residues. The germline CDR1 and CDR2 sequences are LGHDT and YNNKEL (reference sequence). Trimming shortened V by 1 base and J by 6 bases, and 18 bases separated the two germline ends. The CDR3 region is CASSQVTPRGAHGYTF. The DNA of the CDR3 is TGTGCCAGCAGCCAAGTGACGCCCCGGGGGGCCCATGGCTACACCTTC.

The gene calls are TRBV19 and TRBJ1-1, with 8 bases fitting TRBD1. The CDR3 has 17 residues. Germline V lookup: CDR1 LNHDA, CDR2 SQIVND (reference sequence). The J segment lost 1 base and the V segment lost 6 bases, leaving 13 bases of the junction unmatched. The CDR3 sequence is CASSKGTGWFWNTEAFF. The DNA for the CDR3 is TGTGCCAGTAGCAAGGGGACAGGCTGGTTCTGGAACACTGAAGCTTTCTTT.

This chain uses TRBV20-1 with TRBJ2-1; D uncertain. V lost 5 bases, J lost 7 bases, and 6 bases lay in between. There are 10 residues in the CDR3. The germline V gene has CDR1 DFQATT and CDR2 SNEGSKA (reference sequence). In DNA form, the CDR3 reads TGCAGTGCTCTTAGTAATGAGCAGTTCTTC. The encoded protein is CSALSNEQFF.

The chain employs TRBV7-2 and TRBJ1-5, with D perhaps TRBD1 (5 bases). V lost 1 base to trimming and J lost 5 bases, with 15 bases between them. This CDR3 region has 16 residues. From germline, CDR1 is SGHTA and CDR2 FQGNSA. For the CDR3, the DNA is TGTGCCAGCAGCTTAGGGTTCGGGGGAACCCATCAGCCCCAGCATTTT. This translates into CASSLGFGGTHQPQHF. The whole variable domain, filled in from reference TRBV7-2 and TRBJ1-5, reads GAGVSQSPSNKVTEKGKDVELRCDPISGHTALYWYRQSLGQGLEFLIYFQGNSAPDKSGLPSDRFSAERTGGSVSTLTIQRTQQEDSAVYLCASSLGFGGTHQPQHFGDGTRLSIL.

This sequence joins TRBV18 and TRBJ1-5; 9 positions agree with TRBD1. V shed 2 bases and J 2 bases; nucleotides not matched to a gene: 4. The germline CDR1 and CDR2 sequences are KGHSH and LQKENI. CDR3 length: 16 residues. The CDR3 DNA is TGTGCCAGCTCACCAACGGGACAGGGTGGCAATCAGCCCCAGCATTTT. Protein product: CASSPTGQGGNQPQHF. The variable domain in full, with the rest retrieved from reference TRBV18 and TRBJ1-5, is NAGVMQNPRHLVRRRGQEARLRCSPMKGHSHVYWYRQLPEEGLKFMVYLQKENIIDESGMPKERFSAEFPKEGPSILRIQQVVRGDSAAYFCASSPTGQGGNQPQHFGDGTRLSIL.